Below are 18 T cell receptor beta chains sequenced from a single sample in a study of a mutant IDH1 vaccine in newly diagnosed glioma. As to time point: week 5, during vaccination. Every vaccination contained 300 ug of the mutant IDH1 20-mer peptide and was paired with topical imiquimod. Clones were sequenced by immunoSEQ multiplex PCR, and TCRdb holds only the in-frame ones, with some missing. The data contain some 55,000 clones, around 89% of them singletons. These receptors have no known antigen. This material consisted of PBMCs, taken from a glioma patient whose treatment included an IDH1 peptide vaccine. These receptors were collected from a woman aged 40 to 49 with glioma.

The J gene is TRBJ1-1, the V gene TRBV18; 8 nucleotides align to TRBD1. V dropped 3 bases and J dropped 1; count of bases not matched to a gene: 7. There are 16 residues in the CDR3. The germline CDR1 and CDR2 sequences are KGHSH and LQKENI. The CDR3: CASSPNRGWGNTEAFF. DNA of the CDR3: TGTGCCAGCTCACCTAACAGGGGGTGGGGGAACACTGAAGCTTTCTTT.

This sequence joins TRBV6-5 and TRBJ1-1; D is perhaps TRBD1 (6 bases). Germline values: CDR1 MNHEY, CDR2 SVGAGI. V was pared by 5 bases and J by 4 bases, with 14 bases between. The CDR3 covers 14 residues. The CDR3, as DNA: TGTGCCAGCAGTCCGCGAGGGGGGAGCACTGAAGCTTTCTTT. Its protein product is CASSPRGGSTEAFF.

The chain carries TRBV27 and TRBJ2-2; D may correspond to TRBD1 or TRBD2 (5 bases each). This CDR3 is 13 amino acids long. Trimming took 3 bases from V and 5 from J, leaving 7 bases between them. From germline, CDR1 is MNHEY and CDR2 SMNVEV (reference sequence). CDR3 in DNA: TGTGCCAGCAGTTTTTGGGGGACCGGGGAGCTGTTTTTT. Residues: CASSFWGTGELFF.

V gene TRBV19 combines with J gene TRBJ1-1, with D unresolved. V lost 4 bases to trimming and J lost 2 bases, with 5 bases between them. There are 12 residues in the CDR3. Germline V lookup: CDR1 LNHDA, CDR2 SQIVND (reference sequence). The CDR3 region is CASSNLNTEAFF. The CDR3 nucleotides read TGTGCCAGTAGTAACCTTAACACTGAAGCTTTCTTT.

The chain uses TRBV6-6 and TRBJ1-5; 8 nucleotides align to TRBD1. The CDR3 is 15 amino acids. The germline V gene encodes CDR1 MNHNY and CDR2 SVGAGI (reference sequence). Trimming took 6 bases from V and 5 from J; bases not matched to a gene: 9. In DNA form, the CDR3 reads TGTGCCAGCAGCGACCGGACAGGGAGGGATCAGCCCCAGCATTTT. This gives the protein CASSDRTGRDQPQHF.

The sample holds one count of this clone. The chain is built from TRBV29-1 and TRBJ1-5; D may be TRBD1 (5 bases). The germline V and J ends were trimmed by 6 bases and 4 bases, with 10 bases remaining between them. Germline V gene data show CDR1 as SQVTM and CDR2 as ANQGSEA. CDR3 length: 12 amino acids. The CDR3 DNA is TGCAGCGTAGGGGCGCGAAATCAGCCCCAGCATTTT. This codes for CSVGARNQPQHF.

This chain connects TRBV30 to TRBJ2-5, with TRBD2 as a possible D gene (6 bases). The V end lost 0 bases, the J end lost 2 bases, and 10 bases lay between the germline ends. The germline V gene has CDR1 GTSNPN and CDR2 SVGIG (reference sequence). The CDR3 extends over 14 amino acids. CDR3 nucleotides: TGTGCCTGGAGTGTAGGCGCGGGACAAGAGACCCAGTACTTC. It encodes CAWSVGAGQETQYF.

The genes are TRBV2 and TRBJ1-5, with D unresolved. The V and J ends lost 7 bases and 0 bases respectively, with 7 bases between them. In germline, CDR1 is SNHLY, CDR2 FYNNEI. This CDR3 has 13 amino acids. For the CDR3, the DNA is TGTGCCAGCACAGGTAATAGCAATCAGCCCCAGCATTTT. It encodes CASTGNSNQPQHF.

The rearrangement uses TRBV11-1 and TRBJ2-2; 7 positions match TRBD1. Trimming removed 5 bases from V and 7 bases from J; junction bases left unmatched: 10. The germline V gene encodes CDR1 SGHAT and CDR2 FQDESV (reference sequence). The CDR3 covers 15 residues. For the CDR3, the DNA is TGTGCCAGCAGCCGCAGCGAGACAGGGCGCGGGGAGCTGTTTTTT. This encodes CASSRSETGRGELFF.

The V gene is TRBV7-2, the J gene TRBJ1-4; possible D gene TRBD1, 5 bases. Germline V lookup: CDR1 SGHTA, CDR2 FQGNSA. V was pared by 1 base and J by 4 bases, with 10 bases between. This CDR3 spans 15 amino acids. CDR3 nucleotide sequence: TGTGCCAGCAGCTTAGAAGGGGCGTTTAATGAAAAACTGTTTTTT. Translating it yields CASSLEGAFNEKLFF.

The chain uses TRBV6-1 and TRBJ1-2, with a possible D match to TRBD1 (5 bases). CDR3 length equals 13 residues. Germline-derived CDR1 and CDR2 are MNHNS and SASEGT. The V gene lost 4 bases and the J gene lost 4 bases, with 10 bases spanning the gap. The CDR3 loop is CASSVEGTYGYTF. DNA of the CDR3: TGTGCCAGCAGTGTTGAGGGGACCTATGGCTACACCTTC.

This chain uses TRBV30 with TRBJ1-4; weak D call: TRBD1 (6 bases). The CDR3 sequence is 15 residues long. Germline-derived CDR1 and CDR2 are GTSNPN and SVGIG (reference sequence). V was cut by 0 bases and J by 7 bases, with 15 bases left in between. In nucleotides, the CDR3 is TGTGCCTGGAGTGTAACCGGGGGGCTGGGTGAAAAACTGTTTTTT. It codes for CAWSVTGGLGEKLFF.

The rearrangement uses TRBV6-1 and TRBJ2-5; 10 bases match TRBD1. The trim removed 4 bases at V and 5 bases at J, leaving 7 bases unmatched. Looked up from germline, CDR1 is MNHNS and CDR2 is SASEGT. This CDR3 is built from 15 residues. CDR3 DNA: TGTGCCAGCAGTGGACGACAGGGGGCGAGGGAGACCCAGTACTTC. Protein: CASSGRQGARETQYF.

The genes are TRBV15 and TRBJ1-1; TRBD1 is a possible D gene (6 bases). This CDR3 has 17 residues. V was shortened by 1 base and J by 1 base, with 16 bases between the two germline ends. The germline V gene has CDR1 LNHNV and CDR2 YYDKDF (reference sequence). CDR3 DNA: TGTGCCACCAGCAGAGTCCCGGGACAAAGAAGGAACACTGAAGCTTTCTTT. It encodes CATSRVPGQRRNTEAFF.

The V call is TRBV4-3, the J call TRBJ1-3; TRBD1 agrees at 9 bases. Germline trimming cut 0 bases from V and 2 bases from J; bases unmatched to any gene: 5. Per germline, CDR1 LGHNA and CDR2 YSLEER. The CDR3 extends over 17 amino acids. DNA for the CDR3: TGCGCCAGCAGCCAAGACCGGACAGGGGTCGCTGGAAACACCATATATTTT. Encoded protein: CASSQDRTGVAGNTIYF.

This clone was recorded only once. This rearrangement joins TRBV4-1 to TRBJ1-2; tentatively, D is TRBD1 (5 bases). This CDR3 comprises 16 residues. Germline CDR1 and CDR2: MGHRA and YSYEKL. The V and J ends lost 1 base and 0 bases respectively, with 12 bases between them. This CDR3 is CASSQGRGTSNYGYTF. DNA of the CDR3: TGCGCCAGCAGCCAAGGTAGAGGGACTTCTAACTATGGCTACACCTTC.

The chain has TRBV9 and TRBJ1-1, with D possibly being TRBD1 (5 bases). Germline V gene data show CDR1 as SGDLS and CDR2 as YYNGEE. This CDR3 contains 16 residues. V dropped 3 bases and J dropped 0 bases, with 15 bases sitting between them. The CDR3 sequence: CASSGGLGPLNTEAFF. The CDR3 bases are TGTGCCAGCAGCGGAGGGTTGGGACCGCTGAACACTGAAGCTTTCTTT.

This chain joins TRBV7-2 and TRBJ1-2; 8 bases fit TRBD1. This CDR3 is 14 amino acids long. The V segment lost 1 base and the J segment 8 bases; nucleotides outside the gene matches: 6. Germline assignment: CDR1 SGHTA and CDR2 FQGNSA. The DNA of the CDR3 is TGTGCCAGCAGCTTAGTGGACAGGGCAAGCGGCTACACCTTC. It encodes CASSLVDRASGYTF.